These T cell receptor beta chains were read from a single sample in a study of patients and donors after allogeneic stem cell transplantation. One entry per CDR3 protein, called by TCRdb with MiXCR from the RT-PCR reads. The table records about 90,000 distinct CDR3 sequences, around 48% of them present only once. The sample was blood, either unsorted or a sorted T cell fraction (not recorded which). These receptors were obtained from a human donor who was either an allogeneic HSCT recipient or a stem cell or donor lymphocyte infusion donor (not recorded which). It is not recorded whose cells these are; they may come from a transplant donor. Each CDR3 is given without its conserved first and last residue. Clone size is given for some rows only: seen once, a few or many times, or a class if the clone is expanded.

J gene | clone size | V gene | CDR3 protein
TRBJ1-5 | . | TRBV6-2/TRBV6-3 | ASRGLIHGNQPQH
TRBJ1-3 | few | TRBV20-1 | SALWAEGSGNTIY
TRBJ1-1 | few | TRBV6-1 | ASSSQGNKAEAF
TRBJ1-1 | . | TRBV5-1 | ASSLRHQLGRGAEAF
TRBJ1-1 | . | TRBV29-1 | SAHDGGLNTEAF
TRBJ2-2 | . | TRBV27 | ASSFRDTTGELF
TRBJ2-2 | few | TRBV24-1 | ATSATSKTGELF
TRBJ1-6 | few | TRBV10-3 | ATRPTDSPLH
TRBJ1-5 | once | TRBV29-1 | SVGQGNQPQH
TRBJ1-3 | few | TRBV4-3 | ASSQDLSLGNTIY
TRBJ1-1 | few | TRBV19 | ASNRQVNTEAF
TRBJ1-2 | few | TRBV29-1 | SVEVGGREDGYT
TRBJ1-3 | few | TRBV27 | ASSLLGGSSGNTIY
TRBJ1-1 | . | TRBV5-1 | ASSLAGGTLAEAF
TRBJ1-2 | . | TRBV12-3/TRBV12-4 | ASSVTLPNRDGYT
TRBJ2-7 | . | TRBV27 | ASSLRSSFYEQY
TRBJ1-1 | . | TRBV7-9 | ASSLRHFGTEAF